This note documents a single T cell receptor beta chain sequence. Its antigen is currently unknown. The CDR3 loop spans 13 amino acids. V gave up 7 bases and J gave up 6 bases, with 17 bases separating them. CDR1 and CDR2 from the germline V gene are SQVTM and ANQGSEA. This specimen belongs to a study of CD8 T cells in ankylosing spondylitis. Study conclusions and caveats: It was reported that disease-linked clones were significantly enriched in matched ankylosing spondylitis synovial fluid. In ankylosing spondylitis blood, a motif of several highly homologous TCR beta variants appeared characteristic.

Making the TCR beta libraries involved quantitative 5'-RACE with molecular barcodes. TCRdb reanalysed the 5' RACE reads using MiXCR and keeps one entry per CDR3 protein. This sample has hundreds of thousands of distinct CDR3 sequences, with roughly 25% found just once. Sequenced sample: blood, either unsorted or a sorted T cell fraction (not recorded which). The sequence was collected from a male donor with ankylosing spondylitis or in good health (not recorded which). J is TRBJ2-3 and V is TRBV29-1, with unresolved D. The CDR3 sequence: CSARPPSRDTQYF. CDR3 coding DNA: TGCAGCGCGCGACCCCCTAGTCGCGATACGCAGTATTTT.